This T cell receptor (beta chain) was sequenced during a study of blood T cell repertoires in COVID-19. Study details: The samples span acute and convalescent COVID-19 from the United States, Italy and Spain. In each case, the material was cDNA or gDNA derived from T cells, B-cell-depleted T cells, or PBMCs.

The method was immunoSEQ multiplex PCR; TCRdb's version includes in-frame clones alone and lacks a portion of them. This repertoire shows about 83,000 clones, about 82% found once; its top ten account for 15% to 19%. The CDR3 contains 12 residues. Looked up from germline, CDR1 is MNHEY and CDR2 is SVGAGI. The V end was cut by 10 bases, the J end by 8 bases, with 12 bases between. There are a few counts of this clone. Sequencing input: peripheral blood. The receptor was derived from an elderly woman with acute or convalescent COVID-19. The chain combines TRBV6-5 with TRBJ1-6, with a tentative D call TRBD1 (6 bases). The CDR3 DNA reads as TGTGCCACAATGACAGGTTATTCACCCCTCCACTTT. This encodes CATMTGYSPLHF.